This T cell receptor (beta chain) was sequenced for a study of OX40 agonist ivuxolimab in advanced cancers. Cycle 7 day 1, cycle 4 day 1, and baseline were the timepoints at which blood was sampled. V lost 2 bases and J lost 0, with 14 bases in between. The CDR3 has 16 residues. Germline CDR1 KGHSH, CDR2 LQKENI. Remarks on this clone: Its antigen is currently unknown.

General study results and limits: At doses 0.1 to 3.0 mg/kg, CD4+ and CD8+ clones expanded.

This table comes from immunoSEQ multiplex PCR, and its TCRdb copy is limited to in-frame clones, with some not included. Among around 48,000 clones, approximately 84% were seen once, and the ten largest hold 1.1%. The sample was CD4+ or CD8+ T cells sorted from blood, taken in a trial of the OX40 agonist ivuxolimab. The J gene is TRBJ2-7, the V gene TRBV18, with D possibly being TRBD2 (7 bases). The TCR comes from an adult with an advanced solid tumor such as melanoma, head and neck, liver or kidney cancer. CDR3 nucleotides: TGTGCCAGCTCACCAATCGGCGGGGGCCTCTCCTACGAGCAGTACTTC. It translates to CASSPIGGGLSYEQYF.